This TCR beta chain was obtained from a study of cytomegalovirus exposure and HLA in healthy donors. On this clone itself: The target antigen is unknown.

Researchers ran the PCR with 60 Vbeta and 13 Jbeta primers. Clones were read by immunoSEQ multiplex PCR, and TCRdb kept only the in-frame ones, dropping some. The data contain 150,000 to 200,000 clones, around 79% of them singletons. Nominal health characterized the donors when sampled, though unrecorded immune exposures were likely. This CDR3 has 14 residues. The germline gives CDR1 SGHRS, CDR2 YFSETQ. Trimming took 0 bases from V and 3 from J, leaving 8 bases between them. General study findings and limits: A later analysis, which compared TCR beta chains of equal frequency, found the HLA-associated ones more clonally expanded. Looking again later, the authors saw that most CMV-associated TCR beta chains seemed HLA-restricted. Rare sequences made up most TCRs, while some public TCRs were found in many donors.

This rearrangement joins TRBV5-1 to TRBJ2-3, with D hard to call. This TCR derives from a woman aged 50 to 65 in good health and CMV-seropositive. The specimen sequenced was PBMCs. The CDR3, as DNA: TGCGCCAGCAGCTTGGGAGTAGAGACAGATACGCAGTATTTT. As protein: CASSLGVETDTQYF. Complete variable domain (other parts from reference TRBV5-1 and TRBJ2-3): KAGVTQTPRYLIKTRGQQVTLSCSPISGHRSVSWYQQTPGQGLQFLFEYFSETQRNKGNFPGRFSGRQFSNSRSEMNVSTLELGDSALYLCASSLGVETDTQYFGPGTRLTVL.